This TCR beta chain was found in a study of blood T cell repertoires in COVID-19. Across the whole study: Samples came from the United States, Italy and Spain, spanning acute and convalescent COVID-19.

This CDR3 contains 16 residues. Authors' methods: Using reference gene primer amplification, nucleated cell counts were estimated. Sequencing was performed with immunoSEQ multiplex PCR; in TCRdb, only in-frame clones are kept and a portion is missing. V, J and clone size are taken as reported in that table, and D and trimming were inferred from the DNA itself. The table includes a few hundred thousand clones, around 83% detected once. Sequencing input: PBMCs or T cells enriched from blood (not recorded which). The TCR was taken from a man aged 35 to 55 who had been exposed to COVID-19. The chain recombines TRBV21-1 with TRBJ2-1; TRBD1, the table's D call, was not compared with the DNA. TRBV21-1 is a known pseudogene. The CDR3 loop reads CASSHRGGAVINEQFF. The CDR3 DNA follows: TGTGCCAGCAGCCACAGGGGGGGGGCTGTTATCAATGAGCAGTTCTTC.